A single T cell receptor beta chain is shown here with its context. MiXCR, applied by TCRdb to the RT-PCR reads, yields one record per CDR3 protein. Of almost 700,000 distinct CDR3 sequences listed, about 14% were seen once; the top ten hold roughly 3.6%. The CDR3 loop spans 17 amino acids. Germline V gives CDR1 MNHEY, CDR2 SVGAGI. V shed 4 bases, J shed 1 base, and the junction held 13 bases outside the gene matches. V and J are TRBV6-5 and TRBJ2-7; TRBD2 matches 7 bases. This clonotype was obtained from a female donor in good health, serving as a healthy control. Sequencing was done on a sample of memory CD4+ T cells from blood. The CDR3 sequence is CASSSFRSAGQSYEQYF. In nucleotides, the CDR3 is TGTGCCAGCAGTTCATTCCGATCAGCGGGGCAATCCTACGAGCAGTACTTC.